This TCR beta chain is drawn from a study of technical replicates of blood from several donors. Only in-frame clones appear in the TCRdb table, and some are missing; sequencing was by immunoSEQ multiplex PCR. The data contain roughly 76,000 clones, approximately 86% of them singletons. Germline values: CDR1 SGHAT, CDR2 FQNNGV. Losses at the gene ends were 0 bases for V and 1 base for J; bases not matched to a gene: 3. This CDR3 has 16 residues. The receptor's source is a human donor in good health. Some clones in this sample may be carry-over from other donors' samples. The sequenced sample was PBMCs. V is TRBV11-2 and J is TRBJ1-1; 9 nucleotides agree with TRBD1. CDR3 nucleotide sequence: TGTGCCAGCAGCTTAGATCGGGGACAGGGGAACACTGAAGCTTTCTTT. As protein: CASSLDRGQGNTEAFF.